This entry lists 6 T cell receptor beta chains sequenced from one sample in a study of T cells in Graves' hyperthyroidism and ophthalmopathy. Amplification of TCR beta CDR3 regions used RNA as the template. A first-round RT-PCR of the TCR CDR3 used the HTBI primer set. TCRdb analysed the multiplex PCR reads with MiXCR anew, one entry per CDR3 protein. The sample lists about 370,000 distinct CDR3 sequences, around 15% occurring once. The sample taken for sequencing was blood. The receptors originated from a woman aged 55-70 years with Graves' ophthalmopathy.

The sample holds many counts of this clonotype. The chain uses TRBV6-1 and TRBJ2-5; 14 bases map to TRBD2. Germline CDR1 is MNHNS and CDR2 is SASEGT. The CDR3 has 16 amino acids. Trimming took 6 bases from V and 5 from J; bases not matched to a gene: 8. CDR3 residues: CASRPGLAGDWETQYF. In DNA form, the CDR3 reads TGTGCCAGCAGGCCGGGACTAGCGGGAGATTGGGAGACCCAGTACTTC.

The V call is TRBV6-1, the J call TRBJ1-3; no firm D call. This CDR3 region has 16 residues. Germline V CDR1 and CDR2: MNHNS, SASEGT. Trimming took off 2 bases at V and 0 bases at J, with 11 bases between the two ends. The chain's CDR3 is CASSEHGHASGNTIYF. The CDR3, as DNA: TGTGCCAGCAGTGAACACGGGCACGCCTCTGGAAACACCATATATTTT.

This clonotype was picked up many times. The chain combines TRBV9 with TRBJ2-3; no reliable D call. V shed 0 bases and J shed 1 base, with 3 bases lying between them. In germline, CDR1 is SGDLS, CDR2 YYNGEE. The CDR3 totals 13 residues. The CDR3 coding sequence is TGTGCCAGCAGCGTAGTCGGCACAGATACGCAGTATTTT. It codes for CASSVVGTDTQYF.

This clonotype was recorded many times. The gene calls are TRBV10-1 and TRBJ2-1, with 9 positions matching TRBD2. The CDR3 runs 15 residues. Germline trimming cut 8 bases from V and 6 bases from J; bases unmatched to any gene: 11. Germline CDR1 reads WNHNN; CDR2 reads SYGVQD (reference sequence). The CDR3 region is CASQDAGGPVNEQFF. The CDR3, as DNA: TGCGCCAGCCAGGATGCGGGAGGGCCGGTCAATGAGCAGTTCTTC.

This clonotype was counted at least ten times. Sequence at one end of the junction differs from germline and may be a read error. The J gene is TRBJ2-3, the V gene TRBV11-2; perhaps TRBD2 as D (6 bases). The CDR3 is made up of 16 amino acids. CDR1 and CDR2 (germline): SGHAT, FQNNGV. The CDR3 here is CASSVDLPGARDTQYF. The CDR3 region has the DNA TGTGCCAGCAGCGTAGACCTCCCGGGAGCTAGAGATACGCAGTATTTT.

V usage is TRBV6-5 and J usage is TRBJ2-5; TRBD2 agrees at 7 bases. The germline V gene has CDR1 MNHEY and CDR2 SVGAGI. CDR3 length: 15 residues. After removal of 2 bases from V and 1 base from J, the junction contained 4 bases not matched to a gene. The CDR3 region is CASSYQAGSQETQYF. CDR3 coding DNA: TGTGCCAGCAGTTACCAAGCGGGGTCCCAAGAGACCCAGTACTTC.